This T cell receptor (beta chain) was captured in a study of T cell responses to AZD1222 COVID-19 vaccine. The germline V gene has CDR1 MNHNY and CDR2 SVGAGI (reference sequence). CDR3 size: 19 residues. The trim removed 5 bases at V and 0 bases at J, leaving 5 bases unmatched. Libraries were prepared by immunoSEQ multiplex PCR; TCRdb keeps only in-frame clonotypes and omits some of them. The data hold 74,000 or so clones, with under 90% observed a single time. The source material was peripheral blood, sampled on day 0 of AZD1222 vaccination. V and J are TRBV6-6 and TRBJ2-6; TRBD2 agrees at 15 bases. This clonotype was obtained from an adult in good health. CDR3 sequence (DNA): TGTGCCAGCAGTCCCGGACTAGCGGGAGGGTTCTCTGGGGCCAACGTCCTGACTTTC. The encoded protein is CASSPGLAGGFSGANVLTF.